This TCR beta chain came from a study of control samples from healthy donors and cancer patients. Only one count was recorded for this clone. Trimming took off 6 bases at V and 7 bases at J, with 19 bases between the two ends. This CDR3 spans 15 amino acids. Germline V gives CDR1 MDHEN, CDR2 SYDVKM. Some clones are missing from TCRdb's copy, which holds only in-frame ones; the method was immunoSEQ multiplex PCR. Of 190,000 or so clones listed, about 93% were seen once; the top ten hold over 1.3%. The chain joins TRBV28 to TRBJ2-1; D perhaps matches TRBD1 (5 bases). Sequenced: blood. The source is a man between 18 and 35 years old in good health. The CDR3 protein is CASSSAGFKRNEQFF. For the CDR3, the DNA is TGTGCCAGCAGCTCTGCAGGGTTCAAGAGGAATGAGCAGTTCTTC.